This T cell receptor (beta chain) was identified during a study of identifying expanded T cells in peripheral blood. Worth noting for this clone: Its antigen is currently unknown.

Findings of the study overall: Variance in clone template counts between approximately 2-week samples significantly increased with total template count across all healthy donors. Roughly 1.1 clones differed between technical replicates, versus approximately 16 and 20 over time.

Profiled with immunoSEQ multiplex PCR; TCRdb holds only in-frame clones, not every one. The data contain about 86,000 clones, 70% to 90% of them seen just once; the ten biggest clones take up roughly 4.4%. The receptor's source is a person between 18 and 75 years old in good health. The specimen was blood.

The CDR3 nucleotides read TGTGCCAGCAGCCAACAGGGGACTAGCGCCACAGATACGCAGTATTTT. This codes for CASSQQGTSATDTQYF. This chain joins TRBV14 and TRBJ2-3, with 10 bases that match TRBD2. CDR3 length: 16 residues. V lost 2 bases to trimming and J lost 2 bases; unmatched junction nucleotides: 4. From germline, CDR1 is SGHDN and CDR2 FVKESK.